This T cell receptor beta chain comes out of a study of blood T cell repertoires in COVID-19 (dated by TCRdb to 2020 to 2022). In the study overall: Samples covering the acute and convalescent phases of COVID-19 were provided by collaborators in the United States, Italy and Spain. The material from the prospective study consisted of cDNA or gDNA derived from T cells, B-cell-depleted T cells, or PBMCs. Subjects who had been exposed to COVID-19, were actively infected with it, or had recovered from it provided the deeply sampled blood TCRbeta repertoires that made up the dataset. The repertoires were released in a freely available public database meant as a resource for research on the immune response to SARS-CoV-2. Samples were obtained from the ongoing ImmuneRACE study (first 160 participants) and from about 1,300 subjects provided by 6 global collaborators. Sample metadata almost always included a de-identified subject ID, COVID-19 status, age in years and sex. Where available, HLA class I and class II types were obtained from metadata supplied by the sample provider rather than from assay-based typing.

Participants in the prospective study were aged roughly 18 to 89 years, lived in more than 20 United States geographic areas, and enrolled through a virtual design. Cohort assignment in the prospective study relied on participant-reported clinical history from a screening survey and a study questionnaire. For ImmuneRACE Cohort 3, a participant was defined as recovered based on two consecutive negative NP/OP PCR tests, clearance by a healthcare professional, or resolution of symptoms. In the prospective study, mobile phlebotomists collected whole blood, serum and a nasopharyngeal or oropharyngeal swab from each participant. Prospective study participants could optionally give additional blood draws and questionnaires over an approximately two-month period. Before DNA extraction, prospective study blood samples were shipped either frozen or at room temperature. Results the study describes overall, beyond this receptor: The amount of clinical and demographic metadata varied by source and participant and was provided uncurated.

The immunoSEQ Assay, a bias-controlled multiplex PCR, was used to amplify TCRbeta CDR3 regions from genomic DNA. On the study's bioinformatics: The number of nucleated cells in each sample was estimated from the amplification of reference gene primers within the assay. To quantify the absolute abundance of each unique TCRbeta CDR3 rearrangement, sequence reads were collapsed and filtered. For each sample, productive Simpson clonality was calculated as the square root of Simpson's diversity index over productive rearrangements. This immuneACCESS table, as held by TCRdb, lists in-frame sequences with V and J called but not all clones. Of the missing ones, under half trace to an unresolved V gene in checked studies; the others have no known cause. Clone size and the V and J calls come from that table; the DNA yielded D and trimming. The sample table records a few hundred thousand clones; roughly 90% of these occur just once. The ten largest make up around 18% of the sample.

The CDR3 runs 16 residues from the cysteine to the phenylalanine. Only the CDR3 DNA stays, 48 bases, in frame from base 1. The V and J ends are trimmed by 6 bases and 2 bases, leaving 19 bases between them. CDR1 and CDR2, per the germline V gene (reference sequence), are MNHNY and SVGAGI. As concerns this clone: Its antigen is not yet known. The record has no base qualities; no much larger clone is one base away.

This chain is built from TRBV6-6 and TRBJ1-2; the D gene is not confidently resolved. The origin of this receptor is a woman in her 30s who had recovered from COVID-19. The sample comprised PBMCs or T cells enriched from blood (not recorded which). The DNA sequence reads TGTGCCAGCAGCGGTGGAGGGAGTCGTTTAAACTATGGCTACACCTTC. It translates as CASSGGGSRLNYGYTF.